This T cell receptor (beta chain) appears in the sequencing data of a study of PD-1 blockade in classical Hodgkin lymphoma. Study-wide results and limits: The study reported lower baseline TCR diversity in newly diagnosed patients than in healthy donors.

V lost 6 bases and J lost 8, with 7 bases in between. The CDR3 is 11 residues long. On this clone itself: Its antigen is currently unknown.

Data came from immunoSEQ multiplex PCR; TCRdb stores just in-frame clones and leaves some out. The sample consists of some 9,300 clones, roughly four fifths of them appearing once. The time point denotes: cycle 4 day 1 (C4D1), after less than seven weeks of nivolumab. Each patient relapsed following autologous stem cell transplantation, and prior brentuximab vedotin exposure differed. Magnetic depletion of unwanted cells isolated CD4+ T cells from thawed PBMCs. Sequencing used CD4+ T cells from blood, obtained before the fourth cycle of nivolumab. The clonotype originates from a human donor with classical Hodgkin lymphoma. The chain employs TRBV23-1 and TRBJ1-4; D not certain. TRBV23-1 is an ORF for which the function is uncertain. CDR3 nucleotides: TGCGCCAGCAGCCGACTCGAAAAACTGTTTTTT. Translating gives CASSRLEKLFF.